What follows are 24 T cell receptor beta chains derived from one specimen sequenced in a study of spatial heterogeneity in lung cancer. The antigens for these receptors are not known. General observations from the study: It was found that expanded intratumoral alpha and beta TCR counts tracked tumor mutation counts.

One entry per CDR3 protein results from TCRdb running MiXCR on the 5' RACE reads. This repertoire shows thousands of distinct CDR3 sequences, 8% to 10% found once; its top ten account for about 4.2%. Time point indicated: sample taken at primary tumor resection. This specimen was lung tumor tissue, taken at surgery. Receptors were obtained from a male donor with early-stage non-small cell lung cancer.

This clonotype was observed at least ten times. A library made for alpha chains picked up this beta chain off target, so its size means little. The CDR3 here is CASGEYSGLRFTGELFF. The DNA of the CDR3 is TGTGCCAGCGGGGAGTATTCGGGACTTCGATTCACCGGGGAGCTGTTTTTT. The chain is built from TRBV12-3 or TRBV12-4 and TRBJ2-2, with D possibly matching TRBD2 (6 bases). V was pared by 8 bases and J by 4 bases, with 23 bases between. This CDR3 comprises 17 residues.

This clonotype was counted ten times or more. Being off target in a library aimed at alpha chains, this beta chain has a size of little meaning. The chain links TRBV11-1 to TRBJ2-1; D not certain. Trimming pared 1 base from V and 5 bases from J, leaving 9 bases between. This CDR3 has 14 residues. The germline gives CDR1 SGHAT, CDR2 FQDESV (reference sequence). CDR3 nucleotide sequence: TGTGCCAGCAGCTTAGTAGGCTATGACAATGAGCAGTTCTTC. Protein sequence: CASSLVGYDNEQFF. Using reference TRBV11-1 and TRBJ2-1 for the parts outside the CDR3, the full variable domain is EAEVAQSPRYKITEKSQAVAFWCDPISGHATLYWYRQILGQGPELLVQFQDESVVDDSQLPKDRFSAERLKGVDSTLKIQPAELGDSAMYLCASSLVGYDNEQFFGPGTRLTVL.

This clonotype was detected many times. This beta chain turned up in a library designed for alpha chains; as an off-target read, its abundance says little. The chain has TRBV20-1 and TRBJ2-3, with D perhaps assigned TRBD1 or TRBD2 (5 bases each). The CDR3 covers 12 residues. The germline gives CDR1 DFQATT, CDR2 SNEGSKA (reference sequence). Trimming took 6 bases from V and 8 from J, leaving 15 bases between them. The CDR3 loop reads CSASPGAGTQYF. CDR3 DNA sequence: TGCAGTGCCAGCCCCGGGGCCGGTACGCAGTATTTT.

This clonotype was counted many times. This beta chain is a stray read from a library made for alpha chains; its abundance is not meaningful. The chain's CDR3 is CASSLKGSGELFF. In DNA, the CDR3 is TGCGCCAGCAGCTTGAAGGGTTCCGGGGAGCTGTTTTTT. The genes are TRBV5-1 and TRBJ2-2, with D unclear. The CDR3 has 13 amino acids. The germline V gene has CDR1 SGHRS and CDR2 YFSETQ. Trimming cost V 1 base and J 6 bases, with 7 bases left between them.

This clonotype was detected many times. Germline is not matched at one junction end, which may reflect a read error. Being off target in a library aimed at alpha chains, this beta chain has a size of little meaning. The chain carries TRBV7-2 and TRBJ2-1; tentative D call: TRBD2 (6 bases). This CDR3 is built from 14 residues. Germline V gives CDR1 SGHTA, CDR2 FQGNSA. Written as DNA, the CDR3 is TGTGCCAGCAGCCAACTAGCAGCCGCAGCCCAAATTTCATTC. Encoded protein: CASSQLAAAAQISF.

This clonotype was detected ten times or more. The size of this beta chain means little, since it is a stray read in a library made for alpha chains. V gene TRBV20-1 combines with J gene TRBJ2-3; D not certain. The germline CDR1 and CDR2 sequences are DFQATT and SNEGSKA (reference sequence). The CDR3 is 9 amino acids. The CDR3 sequence is CSPLDTQYF. The CDR3 DNA follows: TGCAGCCCTCTGGATACGCAGTATTTT.

This clonotype was recorded many times. One end of the junction fails to match germline, which may point to a read error. A library prepared for alpha chains yielded this beta chain as an off-target read; its size is of little meaning. V is TRBV6-5 and J is TRBJ2-2, with a possible D match to TRBD2 (5 bases). Germline V gene lookup returns CDR1 MNHEY and CDR2 SVGAGI. CDR3 length equals 12 residues. The DNA of the CDR3 is TGTGCCAGCAGAACTCCCACCGGGGAACTGTTTTTT. This codes for CASRTPTGELFF.

Details on this clonotype: This beta chain is an unintended read in a library built for alpha chains; its size means little. V gene TRBV5-1 combines with J gene TRBJ2-5; D is unclear. The CDR3 runs 11 residues. Germline loops: CDR1 SGHRS, CDR2 YFSETQ. V shed 5 bases and J shed 3 bases, with 5 bases lying between them. The CDR3: CASRSEETQYF. In nucleotides, the CDR3 is TGCGCCAGCAGGTCGGAAGAGACCCAGTACTTC. Together with reference TRBV5-1 and TRBJ2-5, the CDR3 gives the full variable domain: KAGVTQTPRYLIKTRGQQVTLSCSPISGHRSVSWYQQTPGQGLQFLFEYFSETQRNKGNFPGRFSGRQFSNSRSEMNVSTLELGDSALYLCASRSEETQYFGPGTRLLVL.

This clonotype is deemed medium-sized. Because the library targeted alpha chains, this beta chain is an off-target read whose size means little. This chain uses TRBV7-2 with TRBJ2-7; D remains unclear. The CDR3 is 14 residues long. V was cut by 1 base and J by 3 bases, with 10 bases left in between. From germline, CDR1 is SGHTA and CDR2 FQGNSA. CDR3 in amino acids: CASSLGPRIYEQYF. DNA for the CDR3: TGTGCCAGCAGCTTAGGCCCCAGGATCTACGAGCAGTACTTC. The whole variable domain, filled in from reference TRBV7-2 and TRBJ2-7, reads GAGVSQSPSNKVTEKGKDVELRCDPISGHTALYWYRQSLGQGLEFLIYFQGNSAPDKSGLPSDRFSAERTGGSVSTLTIQRTQQEDSAVYLCASSLGPRIYEQYFGPGTRLTVT.

There are many counts of this clonotype. Little can be read into the size of this beta chain, an off-target read in a library designed for alpha chains. The rearrangement joins TRBV7-8 to TRBJ2-7; D is unclear. The CDR3 sequence is 14 residues long. V dropped 1 base and J dropped 4 bases, with 11 bases sitting between them. Per germline, CDR1 SGHVS and CDR2 FQNEAQ. The CDR3 region is CASSLGLRIYEQYF. CDR3 nucleotides: TGTGCCAGCAGCTTAGGACTGAGGATTTACGAGCAGTACTTC.

This clonotype has ten or more counts. This beta chain is a stray read from a library made for alpha chains; its abundance is not meaningful. The chain has TRBV20-1 and TRBJ2-1, with D perhaps matching TRBD2 (6 bases). The CDR3 has 14 amino acids. In germline, CDR1 is DFQATT, CDR2 SNEGSKA (reference sequence). The V gene lost 3 bases and the J gene lost 6 bases, with 15 bases spanning the gap. The CDR3 here is CSASRDWDLNEQFF. The CDR3, as DNA: TGCAGTGCTAGCCGGGACTGGGACCTCAATGAGCAGTTCTTC.

This clonotype has a count of ten or more. This beta chain is a stray read from a library made for alpha chains; its abundance is not meaningful. The J gene is TRBJ2-1, the V gene TRBV5-1; no reliable D call. Germline CDR1 is SGHRS and CDR2 is YFSETQ. CDR3 length: 15 residues. V gave up 3 bases and J gave up 5 bases, with 15 bases separating them. CDR3 bases: TGCGCCAGCAGCTCCCAAGGCCTAGATCACAATGAGCAGTTCTTC. This encodes CASSSQGLDHNEQFF.

Many counts were recorded for this clonotype. For a library built for alpha chains, this beta chain is a stray read; little rests on its size. The chain uses TRBV5-1 and TRBJ2-3; 9 nucleotides align to TRBD1. V lost 4 bases and J lost 4; bases outside the gene matches: 13. Germline CDR1 SGHRS, CDR2 YFSETQ. CDR3 size: 17 residues. The chain's CDR3 is CASSPPWTGAVADTQYF. DNA for the CDR3: TGCGCCAGCAGCCCGCCGTGGACAGGGGCGGTAGCAGATACGCAGTATTTT.

Within the sample, this clonotype is medium-sized. Since it is a stray read in a library aimed at alpha chains, this beta chain has a size that is not meaningful. V is TRBV7-8 and J is TRBJ2-6; no clear D. This CDR3 has 16 amino acids. Germline V lookup: CDR1 SGHVS, CDR2 FQNEAQ. V was clipped by 9 bases and J by 1 base, with 16 bases between them. The CDR3 sequence is CASTEEPYSGANVLTF. CDR3 DNA sequence: TGTGCCAGTACTGAGGAGCCCTATTCTGGGGCCAACGTCCTGACTTTC.

This clonotype occurred many times. This beta chain slipped into a library made for alpha chains as a stray read, so its size is not meaningful. The rearrangement joins TRBV19 to TRBJ1-2; D is possibly TRBD1 (5 bases). V lost 4 bases, J lost 7 bases, and 13 bases lay in between. The CDR3 consists of 13 residues. Germline V lookup: CDR1 LNHDA, CDR2 SQIVND (reference sequence). DNA of the CDR3: TGTGCCAGTAGTACAGGGTTGAAGGGTGGCTACACCTTC. Translation gives CASSTGLKGGYTF.

Comments on this clonotype: This beta chain appears as a stray read in a library generated for alpha chains; its size is not informative. The chain combines TRBV20-1 with TRBJ2-5, with no clear D. Germline V gene lookup returns CDR1 DFQATT and CDR2 SNEGSKA (reference sequence). This CDR3 spans 17 amino acids. V lost 4 bases, J lost 2 bases, and 23 bases lay in between. The CDR3 loop is CSANGEMLTAMQETQYF. For the CDR3, the DNA is TGCAGTGCTAATGGGGAAATGTTGACGGCTATGCAAGAGACCCAGTACTTC.

About this clonotype: In a library made to pick up alpha chains, this beta chain is a stray read with a size that means little. This chain joins TRBV2 and TRBJ2-7; TRBD2 aligns across 7 bases. The germline V gene has CDR1 SNHLY and CDR2 FYNNEI. J was trimmed by 6 bases and V by 5 bases; bases with no gene match: 7. The CDR3 has 13 residues. CDR3 DNA sequence: TGTGCCAGCAGTCCGCAGGTAGCGGGCGAGCAGTACTTC. Its protein product is CASSPQVAGEQYF.

By sample fraction, this clonotype is medium-sized. This beta chain is an off-target read within a library intended for alpha chains, so its frequency means little. The CDR3 loop reads CASSHQDGGWTDTQYF. For the CDR3, the DNA is TGTGCCAGCAGTCACCAGGACGGGGGTTGGACAGATACGCAGTATTTT. The chain is built from TRBV6-2 or TRBV6-3 and TRBJ2-3; D possibly corresponds to TRBD2 (6 bases). This CDR3 spans 16 amino acids. V was shortened by 5 bases and J by 3 bases, with 18 bases between the two germline ends. Germline CDR1 is MNHEY and CDR2 is SVGEGT.

Points on this clonotype: For a library built for alpha chains, this beta chain is a stray read; little rests on its size. This rearrangement joins TRBV6-1 to TRBJ2-1; perhaps TRBD2 as D (7 bases). Germline-derived CDR1 and CDR2 are MNHNS and SASEGT. V was shortened by 2 bases and J by 9 bases, with 17 bases between the two germline ends. The CDR3 has 15 residues. The CDR3 reads CASSELGGPGGEQFF. In DNA, the CDR3 is TGTGCCAGCAGTGAACTGGGGGGGCCGGGAGGTGAGCAGTTCTTC.

There are many counts of this clonotype. This beta chain was picked up by a library intended for alpha chains and is off target, so its count carries little meaning. The J gene is TRBJ1-3, the V gene TRBV7-9; D unclear. Germline CDR1 is SEHNR and CDR2 is FQNEAQ (reference sequence). The CDR3 is 13 amino acids. Trimming left V 8 bases short and J 4 bases short, with 12 bases between. CDR3 loop: CASRSQGGNTIYF. In DNA, the CDR3 is TGTGCCAGCCGGAGCCAAGGAGGAAACACCATATATTTT.

This clonotype appeared many times. This beta chain was picked up by a library intended for alpha chains and is off target, so its count carries little meaning. V is TRBV30 and J is TRBJ2-1, with D possibly TRBD2 on 6 matching bases. The CDR3 loop spans 13 amino acids. Germline assignment: CDR1 GTSNPN and CDR2 SVGIG (reference sequence). With 1 base removed from V and 9 bases from J, the gap between germline ends came to 13 bases. CDR3 region: CAWSGPGVGEQFF. The CDR3 nucleotides are TGTGCCTGGAGTGGACCGGGAGTAGGTGAGCAGTTCTTC.

This clonotype has ten or more counts. This beta chain is an unintended read in a library built for alpha chains; its size means little. This sequence joins TRBV9 and TRBJ1-1; D remains ambiguous. CDR1 is SGDLS, CDR2 YYNGEE, per germline. The CDR3 is 14 residues long. The V end was cut by 3 bases, the J end by 10 bases, with 19 bases between. CDR3 DNA sequence: TGTGCCAGCAGCGGTCAAACAACCGGTGGCGGAGCTTTCTTT. It yields the protein CASSGQTTGGGAFF.

The sample holds a few counts of this clonotype. This beta chain represents an off-target read in a library built for alpha chains; its size is of limited meaning. J is TRBJ2-7 and V is TRBV7-2; 11 bases fit TRBD2. V lost 3 bases to trimming and J lost 1 base; unmatched junction nucleotides: 2. CDR1 is SGHTA, CDR2 FQGNSA, per germline. CDR3 length: 15 amino acids. CDR3 in DNA: TGTGCCAGCAGCTTGTCTAGCGGGGGGTCCTACGAGCAGTACTTC. Amino acid sequence: CASSLSSGGSYEQYF.

This clonotype occurred many times. Since it is a stray read in a library aimed at alpha chains, this beta chain has a size that is not meaningful. The gene calls are TRBV12-5 and TRBJ2-5; no clear D gene. CDR3 length: 11 amino acids. The ends were cut back, 3 bases at V and 5 bases at J, with 4 bases in the middle. The germline V gene has CDR1 LGHNT and CDR2 FRNRAP. CDR3 sequence reads: CASGFGETQYF. The CDR3 bases are TGTGCTAGTGGTTTTGGCGAGACCCAGTACTTC.